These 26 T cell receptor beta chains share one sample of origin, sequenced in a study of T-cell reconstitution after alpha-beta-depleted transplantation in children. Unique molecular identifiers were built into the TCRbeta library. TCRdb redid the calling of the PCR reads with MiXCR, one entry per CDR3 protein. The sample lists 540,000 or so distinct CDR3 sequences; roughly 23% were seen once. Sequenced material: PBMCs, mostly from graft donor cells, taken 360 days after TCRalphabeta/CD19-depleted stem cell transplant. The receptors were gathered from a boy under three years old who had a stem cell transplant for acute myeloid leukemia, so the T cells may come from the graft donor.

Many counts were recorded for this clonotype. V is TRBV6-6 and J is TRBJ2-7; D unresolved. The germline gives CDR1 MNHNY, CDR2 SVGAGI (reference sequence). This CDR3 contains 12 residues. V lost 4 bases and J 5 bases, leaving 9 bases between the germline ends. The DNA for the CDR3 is TGTGCCAGCAGTTTAGGTTGGAACGAGCAGTACGTC. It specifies CASSLGWNEQYV.

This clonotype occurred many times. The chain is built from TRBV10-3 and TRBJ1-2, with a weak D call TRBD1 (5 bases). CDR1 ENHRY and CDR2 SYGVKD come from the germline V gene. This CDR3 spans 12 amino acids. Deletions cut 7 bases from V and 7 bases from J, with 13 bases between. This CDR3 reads CAITGTGPGYTF. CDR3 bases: TGTGCCATCACAGGAACAGGACCTGGCTACACCTTC.

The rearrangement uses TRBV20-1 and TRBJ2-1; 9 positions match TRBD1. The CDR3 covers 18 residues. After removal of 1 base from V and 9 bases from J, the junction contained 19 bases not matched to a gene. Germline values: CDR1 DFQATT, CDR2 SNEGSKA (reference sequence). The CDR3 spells CSARAVGQGFRGQFEQFF. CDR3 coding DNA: TGCAGTGCTAGAGCGGTGGGACAGGGCTTCAGGGGACAATTTGAGCAGTTCTTC.

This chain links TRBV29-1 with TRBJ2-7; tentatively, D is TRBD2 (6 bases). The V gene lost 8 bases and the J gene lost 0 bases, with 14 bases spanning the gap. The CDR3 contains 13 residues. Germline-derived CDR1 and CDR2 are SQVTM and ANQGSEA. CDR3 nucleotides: TGCAGCCCAAGGAGGGGCAACTCCTACGAGCAGTACTTC. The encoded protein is CSPRRGNSYEQYF.

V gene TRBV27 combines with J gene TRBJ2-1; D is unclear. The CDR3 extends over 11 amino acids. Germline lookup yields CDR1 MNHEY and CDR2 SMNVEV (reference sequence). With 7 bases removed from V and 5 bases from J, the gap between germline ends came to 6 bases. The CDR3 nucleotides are TGTGCCAGCAAGCAGAACAATGAGCAGTTCTTC. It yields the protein CASKQNNEQFF.

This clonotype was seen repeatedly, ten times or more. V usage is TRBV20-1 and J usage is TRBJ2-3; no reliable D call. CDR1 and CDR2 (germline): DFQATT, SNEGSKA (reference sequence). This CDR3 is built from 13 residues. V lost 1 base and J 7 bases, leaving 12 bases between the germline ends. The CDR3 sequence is CSARGTSWHTQYF. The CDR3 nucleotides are TGCAGTGCTAGAGGGACGAGTTGGCATACGCAGTATTTT.

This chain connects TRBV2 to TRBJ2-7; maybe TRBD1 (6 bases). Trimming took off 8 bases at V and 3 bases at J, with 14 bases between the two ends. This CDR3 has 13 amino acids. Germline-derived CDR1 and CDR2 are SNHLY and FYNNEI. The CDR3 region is CASFRGSVYEQYF. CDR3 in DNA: TGTGCCAGCTTCAGGGGAAGTGTCTACGAGCAGTACTTC.

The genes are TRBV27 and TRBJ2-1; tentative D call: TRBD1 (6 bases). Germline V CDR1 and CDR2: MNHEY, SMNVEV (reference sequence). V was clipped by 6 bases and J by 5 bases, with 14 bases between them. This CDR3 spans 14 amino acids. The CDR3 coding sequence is TGTGCCAGCAGAGTACAGAGACAGGACAATGAGCAGTTCTTC. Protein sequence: CASRVQRQDNEQFF.

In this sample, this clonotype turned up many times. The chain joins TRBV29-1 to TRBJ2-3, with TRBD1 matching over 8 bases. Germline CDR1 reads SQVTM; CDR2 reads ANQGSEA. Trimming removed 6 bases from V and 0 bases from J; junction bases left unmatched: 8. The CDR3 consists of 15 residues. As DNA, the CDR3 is TGCAGCGTGGTAGTGGGACAGGTTAGCACAGATACGCAGTATTTT. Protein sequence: CSVVVGQVSTDTQYF.

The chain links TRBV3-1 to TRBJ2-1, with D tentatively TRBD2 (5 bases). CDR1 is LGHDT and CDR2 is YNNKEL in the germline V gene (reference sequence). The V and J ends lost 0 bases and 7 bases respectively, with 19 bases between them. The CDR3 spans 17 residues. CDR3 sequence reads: CASSQERALPTRNEQFF. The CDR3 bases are TGTGCCAGCAGCCAAGAACGGGCCTTGCCCACTAGAAATGAGCAGTTCTTC.

The chain's CDR3 is CAAAEGGKGDTQYF. The CDR3 DNA is TGTGCCGCGGCCGAGGGGGGAAAAGGAGATACGCAGTATTTT. The chain has TRBV6-1 and TRBJ2-3; D assignment may be TRBD1 or TRBD2 (6 bases each). The germline gives CDR1 MNHNS, CDR2 SASEGT. The CDR3 has 14 residues. The germline V and J ends were trimmed by 11 bases and 5 bases, with 20 bases remaining between them.

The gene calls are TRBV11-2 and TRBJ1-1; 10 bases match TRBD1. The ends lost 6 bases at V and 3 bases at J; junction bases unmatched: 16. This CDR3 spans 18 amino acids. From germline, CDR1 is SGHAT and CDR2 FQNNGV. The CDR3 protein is CASSFRTTGGIGYTEAFF. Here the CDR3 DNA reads TGTGCCAGCAGTTTTCGAACGACAGGGGGCATCGGGTACACTGAAGCTTTCTTT.

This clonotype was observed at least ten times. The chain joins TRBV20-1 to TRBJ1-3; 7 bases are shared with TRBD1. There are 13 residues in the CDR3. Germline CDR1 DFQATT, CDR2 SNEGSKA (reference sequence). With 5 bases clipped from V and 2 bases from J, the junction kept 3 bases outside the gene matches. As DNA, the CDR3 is TGCAGTGCTGAAGACAGGGCTGGAAACACCATATATTTT. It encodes CSAEDRAGNTIYF.

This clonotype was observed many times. CDR3 nucleotide sequence: TGTGCCAGCAGCTACCGGGACAGGGGTTATGGCTACACCTTC. Its translation: CASSYRDRGYGYTF. The chain joins TRBV5-6 to TRBJ1-2; 10 bases map to TRBD1. J lost 5 bases, V lost 3 bases, and 4 bases had no gene match. The CDR3 length is 14 residues. Germline V gene data show CDR1 as SGHDT and CDR2 as YYEEEE.

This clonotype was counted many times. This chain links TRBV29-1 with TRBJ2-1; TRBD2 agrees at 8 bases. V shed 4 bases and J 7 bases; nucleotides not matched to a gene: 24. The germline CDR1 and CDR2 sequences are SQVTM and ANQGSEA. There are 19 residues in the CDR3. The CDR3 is CSVVVSGTLNGGERNEQFF. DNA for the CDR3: TGCAGCGTTGTTGTTTCAGGGACACTCAACGGGGGGGAGAGGAATGAGCAGTTCTTC.

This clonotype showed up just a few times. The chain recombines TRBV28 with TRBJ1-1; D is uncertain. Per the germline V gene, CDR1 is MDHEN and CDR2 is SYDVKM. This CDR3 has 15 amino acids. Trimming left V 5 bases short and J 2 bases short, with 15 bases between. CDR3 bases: TGTGCCAGCAGTCACCGCCGTGACGGAAACACTGAAGCTTTCTTT. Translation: CASSHRRDGNTEAFF.

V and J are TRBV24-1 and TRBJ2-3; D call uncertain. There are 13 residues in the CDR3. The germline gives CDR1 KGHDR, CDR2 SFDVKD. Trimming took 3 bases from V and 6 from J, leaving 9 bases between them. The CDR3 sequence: CATSDGAADTQYF. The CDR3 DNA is TGTGCCACCAGTGATGGCGCGGCGGATACGCAGTATTTT.

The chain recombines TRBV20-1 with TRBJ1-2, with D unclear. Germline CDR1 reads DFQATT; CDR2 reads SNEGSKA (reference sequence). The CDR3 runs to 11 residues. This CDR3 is CNYALGYGYTF. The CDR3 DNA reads TGCAATTACGCCCTGGGCTATGGCTACACCTTC.

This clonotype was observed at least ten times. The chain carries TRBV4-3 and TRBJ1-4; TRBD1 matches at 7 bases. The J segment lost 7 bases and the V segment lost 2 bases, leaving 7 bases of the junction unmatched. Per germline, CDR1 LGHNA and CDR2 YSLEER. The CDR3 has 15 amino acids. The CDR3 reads CASSQRDSPVEKLFF. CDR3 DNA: TGCGCCAGCAGCCAAAGGGACAGCCCCGTTGAAAAACTGTTTTTT.

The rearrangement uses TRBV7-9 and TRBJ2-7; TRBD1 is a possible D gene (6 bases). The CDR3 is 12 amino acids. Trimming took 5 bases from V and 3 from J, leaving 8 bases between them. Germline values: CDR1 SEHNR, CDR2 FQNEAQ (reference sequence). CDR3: CASSATGYEQYV. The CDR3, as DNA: TGTGCCAGCAGCGCGACAGGCTACGAGCAGTACGTC.

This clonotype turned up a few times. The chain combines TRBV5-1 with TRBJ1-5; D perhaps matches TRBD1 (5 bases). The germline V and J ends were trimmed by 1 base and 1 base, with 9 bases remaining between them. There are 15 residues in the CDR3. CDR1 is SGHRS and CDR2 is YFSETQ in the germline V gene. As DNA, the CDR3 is TGCGCCAGCAGCTTGTCCGCAGGGAGCAATCAGCCCCAGCATTTT. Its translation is CASSLSAGSNQPQHF.

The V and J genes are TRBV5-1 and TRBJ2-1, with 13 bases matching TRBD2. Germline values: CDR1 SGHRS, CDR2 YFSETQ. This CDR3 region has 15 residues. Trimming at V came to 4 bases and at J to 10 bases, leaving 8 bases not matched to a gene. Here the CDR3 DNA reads TGCGCCAGCAGCAGGACTAGCGGGGGACGGGTGGAGCAGTTCTTC. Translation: CASSRTSGGRVEQFF.

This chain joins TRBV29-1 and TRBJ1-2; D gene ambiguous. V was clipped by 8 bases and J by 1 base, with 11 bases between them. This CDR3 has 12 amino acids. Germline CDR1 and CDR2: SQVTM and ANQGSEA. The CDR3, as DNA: TGCAGCATCTACACGGTTAACTATGGCTACACCTTC. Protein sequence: CSIYTVNYGYTF.

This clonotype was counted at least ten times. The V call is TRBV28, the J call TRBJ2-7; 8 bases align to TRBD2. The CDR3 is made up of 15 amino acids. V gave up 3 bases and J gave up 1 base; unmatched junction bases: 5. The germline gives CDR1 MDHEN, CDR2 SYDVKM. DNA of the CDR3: TGTGCCAGCAGTTTCTTCGGGGGGGCTTCCTACGAGCAGTACGTC. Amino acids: CASSFFGGASYEQYV.

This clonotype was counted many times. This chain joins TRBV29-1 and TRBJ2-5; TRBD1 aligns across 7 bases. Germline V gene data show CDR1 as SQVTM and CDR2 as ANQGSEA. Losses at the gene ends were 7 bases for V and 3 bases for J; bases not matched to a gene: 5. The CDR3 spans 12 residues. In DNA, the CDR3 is TGCAGCGCTACCGGGACAGAAGAGACCCAGTACTTC. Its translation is CSATGTEETQYF.

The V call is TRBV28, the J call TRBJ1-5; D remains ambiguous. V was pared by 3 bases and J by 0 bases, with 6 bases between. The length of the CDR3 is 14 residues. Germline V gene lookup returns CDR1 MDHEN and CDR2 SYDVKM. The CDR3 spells CASSFQVSNQPQHF. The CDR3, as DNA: TGTGCCAGCAGTTTCCAGGTTAGCAATCAGCCCCAGCATTTT. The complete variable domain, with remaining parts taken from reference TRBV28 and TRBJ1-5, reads DVKVTQSSRYLVKRTGEKVFLECVQDMDHENMFWYRQDPGLGLRLIYFSYDVKMKEKGDIPEGYSVSREKKERFSLILESASTNQTSMYLCASSFQVSNQPQHFGDGTRLSIL.